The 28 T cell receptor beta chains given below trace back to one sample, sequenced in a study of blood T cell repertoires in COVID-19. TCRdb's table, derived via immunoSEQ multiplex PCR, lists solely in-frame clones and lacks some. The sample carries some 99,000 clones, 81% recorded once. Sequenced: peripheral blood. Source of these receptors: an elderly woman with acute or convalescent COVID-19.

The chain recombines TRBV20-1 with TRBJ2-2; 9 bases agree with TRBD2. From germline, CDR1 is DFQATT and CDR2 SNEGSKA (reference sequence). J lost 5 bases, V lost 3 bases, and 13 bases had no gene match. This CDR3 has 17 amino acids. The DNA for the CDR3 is TGCAGTGCTAGTGGCCCTACTTCTAGCGGGGTAACCGGGGAGCTGTTTTTT. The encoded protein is CSASGPTSSGVTGELFF.

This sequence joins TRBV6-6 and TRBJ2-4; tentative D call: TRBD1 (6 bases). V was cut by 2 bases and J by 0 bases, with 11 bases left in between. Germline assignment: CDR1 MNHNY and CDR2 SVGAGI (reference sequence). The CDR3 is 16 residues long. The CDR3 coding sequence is TGTGCCAGCAGTTACCCCAGGGGCCTAGCCAAAAACATTCAGTACTTC. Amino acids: CASSYPRGLAKNIQYF.

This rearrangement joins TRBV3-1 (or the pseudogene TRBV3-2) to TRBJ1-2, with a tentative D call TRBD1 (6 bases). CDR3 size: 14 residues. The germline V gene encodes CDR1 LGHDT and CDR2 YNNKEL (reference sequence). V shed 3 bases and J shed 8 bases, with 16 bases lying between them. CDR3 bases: TGTGCCAGCAGCCAGGCCGGGACACATGAAGGCTACACCTTC. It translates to CASSQAGTHEGYTF.

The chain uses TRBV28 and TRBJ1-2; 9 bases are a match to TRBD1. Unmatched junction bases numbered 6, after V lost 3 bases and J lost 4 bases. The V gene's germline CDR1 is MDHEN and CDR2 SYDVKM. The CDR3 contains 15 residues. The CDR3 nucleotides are TGTGCCAGCAGTTTTCCGACAGGGGGTATCTATGGCTACACCTTC. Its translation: CASSFPTGGIYGYTF.

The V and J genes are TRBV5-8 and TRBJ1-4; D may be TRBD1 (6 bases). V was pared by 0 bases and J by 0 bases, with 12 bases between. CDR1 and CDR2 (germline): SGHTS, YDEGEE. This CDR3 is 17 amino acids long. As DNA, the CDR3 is TGTGCCAGCAGCTTGGGGCAGGGGACATCAACTAATGAAAAACTGTTTTTT. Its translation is CASSLGQGTSTNEKLFF.

The CDR3 DNA sequence: TGTGCCAGCTCACCAATGAACCAGGGTGCTTATGGCTACACCTTC. This translates into CASSPMNQGAYGYTF. The V and J genes are TRBV18 and TRBJ1-2, with D possibly matching TRBD1 (5 bases). This CDR3 has 15 amino acids. Trimming took 2 bases from V and 5 from J, leaving 15 bases between them. CDR1 is KGHSH and CDR2 is LQKENI in the germline V gene.

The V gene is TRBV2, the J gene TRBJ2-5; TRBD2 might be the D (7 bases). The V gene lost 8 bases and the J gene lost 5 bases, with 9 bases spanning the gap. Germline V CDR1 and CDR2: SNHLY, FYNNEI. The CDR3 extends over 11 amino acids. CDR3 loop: CASGRGETQYF. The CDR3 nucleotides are TGTGCCAGCGGGAGGGGGGAGACCCAGTACTTC.

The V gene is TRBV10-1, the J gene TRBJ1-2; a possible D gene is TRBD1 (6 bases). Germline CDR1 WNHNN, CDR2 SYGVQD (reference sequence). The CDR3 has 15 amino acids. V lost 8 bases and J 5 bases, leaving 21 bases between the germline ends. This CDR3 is CASRRTGGRYYGYTF. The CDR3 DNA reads TGCGCCAGCCGCCGTACGGGGGGGCGGTATTATGGCTACACCTTC.

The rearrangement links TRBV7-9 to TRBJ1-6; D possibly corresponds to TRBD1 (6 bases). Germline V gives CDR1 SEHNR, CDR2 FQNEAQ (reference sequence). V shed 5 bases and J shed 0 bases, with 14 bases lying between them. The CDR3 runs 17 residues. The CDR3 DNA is TGTGCCAGCAGCCCCAGACAGGAACTCTCCTATAATTCACCCCTCCACTTT. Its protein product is CASSPRQELSYNSPLHF.

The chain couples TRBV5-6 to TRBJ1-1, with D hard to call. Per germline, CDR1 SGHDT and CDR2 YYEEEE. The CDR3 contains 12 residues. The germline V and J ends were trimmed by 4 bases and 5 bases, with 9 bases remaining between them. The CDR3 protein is CASSSYRTEAFF. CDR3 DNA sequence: TGTGCCAGCAGCAGTTACAGAACTGAAGCTTTCTTT.

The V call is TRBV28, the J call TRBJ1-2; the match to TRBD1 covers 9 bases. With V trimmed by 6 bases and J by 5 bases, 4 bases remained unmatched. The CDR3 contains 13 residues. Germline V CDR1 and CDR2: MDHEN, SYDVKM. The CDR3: CASRTGGGYGYTF. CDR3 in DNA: TGTGCCAGCAGAACAGGGGGCGGATATGGCTACACCTTC.

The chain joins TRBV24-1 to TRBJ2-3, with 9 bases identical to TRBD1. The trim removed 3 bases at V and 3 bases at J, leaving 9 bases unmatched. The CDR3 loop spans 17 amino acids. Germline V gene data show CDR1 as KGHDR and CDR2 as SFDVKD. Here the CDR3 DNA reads TGTGCCACCAGTGATACGGACAGGGGAGGTAGTACAGATACGCAGTATTTT. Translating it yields CATSDTDRGGSTDTQYF.

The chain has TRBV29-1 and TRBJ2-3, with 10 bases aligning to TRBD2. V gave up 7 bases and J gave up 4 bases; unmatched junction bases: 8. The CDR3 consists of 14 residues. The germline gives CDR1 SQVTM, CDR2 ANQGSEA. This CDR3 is CSAESSGGSDTQYF. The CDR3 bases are TGCAGCGCAGAATCTAGCGGGGGTTCAGATACGCAGTATTTT.

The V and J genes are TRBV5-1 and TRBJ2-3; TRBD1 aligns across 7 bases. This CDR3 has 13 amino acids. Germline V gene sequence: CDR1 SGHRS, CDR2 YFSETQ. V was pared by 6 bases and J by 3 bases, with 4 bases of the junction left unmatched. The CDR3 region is CASNQQGTDTQYF. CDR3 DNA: TGCGCCAGCAACCAACAGGGGACAGATACGCAGTATTTT.

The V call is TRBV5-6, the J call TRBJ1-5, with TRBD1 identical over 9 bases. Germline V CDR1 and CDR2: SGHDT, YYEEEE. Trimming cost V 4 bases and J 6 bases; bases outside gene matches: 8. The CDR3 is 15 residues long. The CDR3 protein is CASSRTGVVSQPQHF. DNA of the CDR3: TGTGCCAGCAGCCGGACAGGGGTTGTGTCTCAGCCCCAGCATTTT.

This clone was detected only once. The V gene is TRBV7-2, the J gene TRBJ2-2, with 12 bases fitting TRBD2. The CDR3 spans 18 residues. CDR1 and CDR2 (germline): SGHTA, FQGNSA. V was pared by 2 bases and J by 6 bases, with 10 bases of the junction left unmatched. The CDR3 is CASSLRTSGALIPGELFF. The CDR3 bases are TGTGCCAGCAGCTTACGGACTAGCGGGGCCCTAATCCCCGGGGAGCTGTTTTTT. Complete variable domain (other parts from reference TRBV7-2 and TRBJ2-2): GAGVSQSPSNKVTEKGKDVELRCDPISGHTALYWYRQSLGQGLEFLIYFQGNSAPDKSGLPSDRFSAERTGGSVSTLTIQRTQQEDSAVYLCASSLRTSGALIPGELFFGEGSRLTVL.

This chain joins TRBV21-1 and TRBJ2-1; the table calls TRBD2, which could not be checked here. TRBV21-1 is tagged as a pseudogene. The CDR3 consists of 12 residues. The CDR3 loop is CAPLAGFNEQFF. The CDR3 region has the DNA TGTGCCCCCCTAGCGGGGTTCAATGAGCAGTTCTTC.

CDR3: CAARQVPPLSGYTF. The CDR3 coding sequence is TGTGCCGCACGACAGGTCCCGCCACTAAGTGGCTACACCTTC. The V call is TRBV10-3, the J call TRBJ1-2; a weak D match, TRBD1 (6 bases). Germline V gives CDR1 ENHRY, CDR2 SYGVKD. The V end was cut by 11 bases, the J end by 7 bases, with 23 bases between. CDR3 length: 14 residues.

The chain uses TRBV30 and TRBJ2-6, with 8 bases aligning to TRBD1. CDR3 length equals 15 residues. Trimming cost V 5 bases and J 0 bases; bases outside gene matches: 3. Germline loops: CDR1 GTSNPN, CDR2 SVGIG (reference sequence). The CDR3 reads CAWDRGSSGANVLTF. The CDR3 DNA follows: TGTGCCTGGGACAGGGGATCCTCTGGGGCCAACGTCCTGACTTTC.

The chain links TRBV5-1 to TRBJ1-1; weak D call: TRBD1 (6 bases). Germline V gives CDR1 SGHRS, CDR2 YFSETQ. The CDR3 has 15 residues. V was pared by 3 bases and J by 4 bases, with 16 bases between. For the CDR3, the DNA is TGCGCCAGCAGCTCCCAGGGGCCTGGGGGCACTGAAGCTTTCTTT. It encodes CASSSQGPGGTEAFF.

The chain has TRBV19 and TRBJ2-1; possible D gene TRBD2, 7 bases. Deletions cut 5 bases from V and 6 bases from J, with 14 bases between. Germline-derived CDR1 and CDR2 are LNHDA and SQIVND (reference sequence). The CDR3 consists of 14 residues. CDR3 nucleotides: TGTGCCAGTAGTTCAAGGGGGGGGGCCAATGAGCAGTTCTTC. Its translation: CASSSRGGANEQFF.

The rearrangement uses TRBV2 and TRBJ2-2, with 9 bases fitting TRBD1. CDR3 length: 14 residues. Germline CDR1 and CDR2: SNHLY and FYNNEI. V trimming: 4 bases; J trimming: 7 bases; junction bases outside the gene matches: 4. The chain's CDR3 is CASSAQGAHGELFF. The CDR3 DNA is TGTGCCAGCAGTGCACAGGGGGCGCACGGGGAGCTGTTTTTT.

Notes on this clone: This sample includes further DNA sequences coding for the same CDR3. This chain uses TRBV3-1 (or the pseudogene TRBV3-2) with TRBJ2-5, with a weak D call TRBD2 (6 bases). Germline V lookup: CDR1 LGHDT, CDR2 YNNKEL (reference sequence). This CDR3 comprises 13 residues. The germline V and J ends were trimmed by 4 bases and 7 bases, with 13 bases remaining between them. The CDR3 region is CASSPGAEGTQYF. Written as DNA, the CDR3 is TGTGCCAGCAGCCCCGGGGCGGAGGGGACCCAGTACTTC.

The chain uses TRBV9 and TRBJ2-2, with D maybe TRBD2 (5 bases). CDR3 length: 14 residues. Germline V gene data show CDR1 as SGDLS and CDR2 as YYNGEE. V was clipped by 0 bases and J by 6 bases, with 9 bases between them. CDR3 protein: CASSVVQRAGELFF. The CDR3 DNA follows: TGTGCCAGCAGCGTAGTTCAGAGGGCCGGGGAGCTGTTTTTT.

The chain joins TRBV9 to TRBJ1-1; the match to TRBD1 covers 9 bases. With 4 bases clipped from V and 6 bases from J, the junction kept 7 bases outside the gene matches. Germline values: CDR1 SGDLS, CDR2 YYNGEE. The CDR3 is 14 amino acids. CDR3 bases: TGTGCCAGCAGCACAGGACAGGGGCTGGCTGAAGCTTTCTTT. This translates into CASSTGQGLAEAFF.

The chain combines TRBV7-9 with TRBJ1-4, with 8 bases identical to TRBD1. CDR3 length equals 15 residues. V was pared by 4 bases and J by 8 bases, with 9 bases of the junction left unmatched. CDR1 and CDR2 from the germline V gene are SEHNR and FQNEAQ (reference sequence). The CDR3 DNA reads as TGTGCCAGCAGCTCCTTGACAGGGGTACGAGAAAAACTGTTTTTT. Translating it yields CASSSLTGVREKLFF.

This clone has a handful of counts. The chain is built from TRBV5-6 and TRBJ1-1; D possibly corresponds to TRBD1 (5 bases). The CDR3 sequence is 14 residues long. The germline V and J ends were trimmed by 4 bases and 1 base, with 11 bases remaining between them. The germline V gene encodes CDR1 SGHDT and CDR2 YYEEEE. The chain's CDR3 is CASSTMTANTEAFF. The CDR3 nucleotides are TGTGCCAGCAGCACCATGACAGCGAACACTGAAGCTTTCTTT.

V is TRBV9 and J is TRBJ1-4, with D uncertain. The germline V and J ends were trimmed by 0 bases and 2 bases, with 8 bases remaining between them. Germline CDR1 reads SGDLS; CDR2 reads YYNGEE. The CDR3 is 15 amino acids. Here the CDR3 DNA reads TGTGCCAGCAGCGTAGGTCCGCAGACTAATGAAAAACTGTTTTTT. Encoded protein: CASSVGPQTNEKLFF.